This T cell receptor (beta chain) was identified during a study of T cells in women clearing cervical HPV infection. Study as a whole: Case blood drawn at lesion detection; control blood after infection cleared.

Per germline, CDR1 LNHDA and CDR2 SQIVND (reference sequence). The CDR3 extends over 14 amino acids. With respect to this clone: The CDR3 end falls 3 residues outside the read, so it is completed with the germline J gene.

Clones were read by immunoSEQ multiplex PCR, and TCRdb kept only the in-frame ones, dropping some. This repertoire comprises tens of thousands of clones; its ten largest clones make up more than 7%. This receptor was taken from a woman between 18 and 69 years old with a cervical HPV16 infection that either progressed to CIN3+ or cleared (not recorded which). The sample taken for sequencing was blood buffy coat. The V and J genes are TRBV19 and TRBJ2-2; D may be TRBD2 (6 bases). The CDR3 sequence: CASSTREEREKLFF. The CDR3 DNA, read in part, is TGTGCCAGTAGTACCAGGGAGGAACGGGAAAAG.